A selection of T cell receptor beta chains follows, all from one sample in a study of cytomegalovirus exposure and HLA in healthy donors. Clones were sequenced by immunoSEQ multiplex PCR, and TCRdb holds only the in-frame ones, with some missing. The sample has around 200,000 clones; under 80% are singletons. Input material: PBMCs. Receptors were obtained from a girl aged 2-10 years in good health and CMV-seronegative. Both conserved end residues are part of each CDR3. Each record gives: clone size, V gene, D gene, J gene, CDR3 length, CDR3 DNA, CDR3 protein. D genes are given only for firm matches. The listing skips clone size in some rows; elsewhere it reads once, few, many or a size class.

size: -; V: TRBV7-6; D: TRBD2; J: TRBJ2-1; length: 15; DNA: TGTGCCAGCAGCCACCATGTGGGACTAGCAAGCGAGCAGTTCTTC; CDR3: CASSHHVGLASEQFF
size: -; V: TRBV13; D: -; J: TRBJ1-2; length: 13; DNA: TGTGCCAGCAGCTTACCGGGAAACTATGGCTACACCTTC; CDR3: CASSLPGNYGYTF
size: -; V: TRBV7-9; D: -; J: TRBJ2-7; length: 11; DNA: TGTGCCAGCAGCTTACTGGGGCGGCAGTACTTC; CDR3: CASSLLGRQYF
size: -; V: TRBV11-2; D: -; J: TRBJ2-1; length: 12; DNA: TGTGCCAGCAGCTTATCTTACAATGAGCAGTTCTTC; CDR3: CASSLSYNEQFF
size: few; V: TRBV27; D: -; J: TRBJ1-4; length: 12; DNA: TGTGCCAGCAGTTCGGAGTTAGGAAAACTGTTTTTT; CDR3: CASSSELGKLFF
size: -; V: TRBV15; D: -; J: TRBJ1-1; length: 17; DNA: TGTGCCACCAGCAGAGATTTCCCGGGATCCCGGAACACTGAAGCTTTCTTT; CDR3: CATSRDFPGSRNTEAFF
size: few; V: TRBV4-2; D: TRBD2; J: TRBJ2-7; length: 18; DNA: TGTGCCAGCAGCCCTCCCGGGACTAGCGGGAGGGCCCCATACGAGCAGTACTTC; CDR3: CASSPPGTSGRAPYEQYF
size: -; V: TRBV10-3; D: TRBD2; J: TRBJ2-3; length: 14; DNA: TGTGCCACTTCGCTCGGGGGGGCGGGAGATACGCAGTATTTT; CDR3: CATSLGGAGDTQYF
size: few; V: TRBV9; D: TRBD1; J: TRBJ1-2; length: 16; DNA: TGTGCCAGCAGCGTAGAGGGGGACAGGGGGCCATATGGCTACACCTTC; CDR3: CASSVEGDRGPYGYTF
size: -; V: TRBV7-2; D: TRBD1; J: TRBJ2-7; length: 14; DNA: TGTGCCAGCAGTACGACAGGGGGCCCCTACGAGCAGTACTTC; CDR3: CASSTTGGPYEQYF
size: once; V: TRBV7-9; D: -; J: TRBJ1-1; length: 13; DNA: TGTGCCAGCAGCCGGCGGGCGGACACTGAAGCTTTCTTT; CDR3: CASSRRADTEAFF
size: -; V: TRBV12-5; D: TRBD2; J: TRBJ2-1; length: 15; DNA: TGTGCTAGTGGTTTGCGGCTAGCGGGAGGGAATGAGCAGTTCTTC; CDR3: CASGLRLAGGNEQFF
size: -; V: TRBV6-5; D: TRBD2; J: TRBJ2-7; length: 14; DNA: TGTGCCAGCACTTCGGGGGGGCGTATCTACGAGCAGTACTTC; CDR3: CASTSGGRIYEQYF
size: -; V: TRBV19; D: -; J: TRBJ2-1; length: 14; DNA: TGTGCCAGTAGTAGTGTCGGCTCCTACAATGAGCAGTTCTTC; CDR3: CASSSVGSYNEQFF
size: few; V: TRBV7-7; D: TRBD2; J: TRBJ2-1; length: 15; DNA: TGTGCCAGCAGCTCAGGGACTAGCGGCAACAATGAGCAGTTCTTC; CDR3: CASSSGTSGNNEQFF
size: -; V: TRBV7-9; D: -; J: TRBJ2-2; length: 14; DNA: TGTGCCAGCAGCTTCCTCGGGAACACCGGGGAGCTGTTTTTT; CDR3: CASSFLGNTGELFF
size: -; V: TRBV5-5; D: TRBD2; J: TRBJ2-7; length: 17; DNA: TGTGCCAGCAGCTTAGGGAGGTGGGGGACTAGCGGGTACGAGCAGTACTTC; CDR3: CASSLGRWGTSGYEQYF
size: -; V: TRBV6-1; D: -; J: TRBJ2-2; length: 15; DNA: TGTGCCAGCAGCCCCGGGCTAGCGAGCACCGGGGAGCTGTTTTTT; CDR3: CASSPGLASTGELFF
size: -; V: TRBV7-9; D: TRBD2; J: TRBJ2-1; length: 13; DNA: TGTGCCAGCAGCCTTCTAGCGGGAGCTGAGCAGTTCTTC; CDR3: CASSLLAGAEQFF
size: once; V: TRBV7-9; D: TRBD2; J: TRBJ2-1; length: 14; DNA: TGTGCCAGCAGCTACGGGGGGGCTCGTAATGAGCAGTTCTTC; CDR3: CASSYGGARNEQFF
size: -; V: TRBV19; D: TRBD1; J: TRBJ2-5; length: 15; DNA: TGTGCCAGTAGTATCGTTGGGACAGGGTCCGTGGAGCAGTACTTC; CDR3: CASSIVGTGSVEQYF
size: -; V: TRBV2; D: TRBD2; J: TRBJ2-5; length: 12; DNA: TGTGCCAGCAGTGAAGAAAGGGGCGGGGGGTACTTC; CDR3: CASSEERGGGYF
size: -; V: TRBV6-5; D: -; J: TRBJ2-2; length: 15; DNA: TGTGCCAGCAGTTTGGTACAGGCCGACACCGGGGAGCTGTTTTTT; CDR3: CASSLVQADTGELFF